This T cell receptor beta chain derives from a study of blood T cell repertoires in COVID-19. The overall study: Samples came from the United States, Italy and Spain, spanning acute and convalescent COVID-19.

Original processing notes: Amplification from reference gene primers served as the basis for estimated nucleated cell counts. Sequenced by immunoSEQ multiplex PCR; TCRdb stores in-frame clones only, minus some. V, J and clone size derive from that table, while D and trimming were established from the DNA sequence. This table holds under 500,000 clones, roughly 87% found once. This clone was counted a few times. All enrollees were roughly 18 to 89 years old and from roughly 26 US areas. Participants had their cohort set by participant-reported clinical history. The V gene's germline CDR1 is SNHLY and CDR2 FYNNEI. This CDR3 has 11 amino acids. V was pared by 4 bases and J by 4 bases, with 2 bases between.

Sequencing input: PBMCs or T cells enriched from blood (not recorded which). The source of this sequence is a woman in her late teens or twenties with acute COVID-19. This chain connects TRBV2 to TRBJ1-3; no clear D. This CDR3 reads CASSAGNTIYF. The CDR3, as DNA: TGTGCCAGCAGTGCGGGAAACACCATATATTTT.